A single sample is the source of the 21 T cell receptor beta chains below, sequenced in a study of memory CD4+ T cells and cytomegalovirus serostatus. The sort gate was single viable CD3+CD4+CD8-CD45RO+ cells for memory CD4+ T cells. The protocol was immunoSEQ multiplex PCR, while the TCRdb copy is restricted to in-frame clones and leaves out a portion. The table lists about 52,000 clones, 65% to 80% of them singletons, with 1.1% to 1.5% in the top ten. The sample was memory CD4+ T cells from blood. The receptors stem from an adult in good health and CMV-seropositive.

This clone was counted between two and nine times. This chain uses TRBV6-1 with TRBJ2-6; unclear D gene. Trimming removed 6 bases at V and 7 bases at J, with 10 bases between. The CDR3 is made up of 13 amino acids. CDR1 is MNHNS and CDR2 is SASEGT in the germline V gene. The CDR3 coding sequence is TGTGCCAGCAGCTCTGCGCGAGCCAACGTCCTGACTTTC. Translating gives CASSSARANVLTF.

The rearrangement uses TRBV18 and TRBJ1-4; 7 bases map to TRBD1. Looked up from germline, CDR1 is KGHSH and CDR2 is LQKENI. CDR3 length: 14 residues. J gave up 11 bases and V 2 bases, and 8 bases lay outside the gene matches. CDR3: CASSPSRQGQKLFF. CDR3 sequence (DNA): TGTGCCAGCTCACCATCGCGACAGGGTCAGAAACTGTTTTTT. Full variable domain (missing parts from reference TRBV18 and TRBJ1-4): NAGVMQNPRHLVRRRGQEARLRCSPMKGHSHVYWYRQLPEEGLKFMVYLQKENIIDESGMPKERFSAEFPKEGPSILRIQQVVRGDSAAYFCASSPSRQGQKLFFGSGTQLSVL.

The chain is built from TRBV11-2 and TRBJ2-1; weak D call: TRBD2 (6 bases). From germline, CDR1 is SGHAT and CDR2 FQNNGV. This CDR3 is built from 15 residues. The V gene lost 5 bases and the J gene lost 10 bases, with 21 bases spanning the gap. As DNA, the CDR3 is TGTGCCAGCAGCCCCGCGGGACGGCCTGACGGAGAGCAGTTCTTC. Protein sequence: CASSPAGRPDGEQFF.

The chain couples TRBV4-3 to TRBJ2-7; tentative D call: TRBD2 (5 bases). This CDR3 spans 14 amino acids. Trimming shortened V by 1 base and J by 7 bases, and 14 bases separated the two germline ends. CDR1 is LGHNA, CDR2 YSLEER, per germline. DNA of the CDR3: TGCGCCAGCAGCCAAGGTCCGTACGGGGTGGAGCAGTACTTC. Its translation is CASSQGPYGVEQYF.

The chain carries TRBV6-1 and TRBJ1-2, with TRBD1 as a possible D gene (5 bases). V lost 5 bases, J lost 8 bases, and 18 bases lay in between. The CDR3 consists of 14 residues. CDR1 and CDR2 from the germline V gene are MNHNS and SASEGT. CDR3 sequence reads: CASSPRGGYQGYTF. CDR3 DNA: TGTGCCAGCAGTCCTCGGGGGGGGTATCAAGGCTACACCTTC.

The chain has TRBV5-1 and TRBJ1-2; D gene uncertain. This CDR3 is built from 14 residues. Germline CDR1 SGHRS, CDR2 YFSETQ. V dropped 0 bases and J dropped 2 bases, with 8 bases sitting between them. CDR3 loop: CASSLAPGNYGYTF. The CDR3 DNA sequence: TGCGCCAGCAGCTTGGCCCCGGGCAACTATGGCTACACCTTC.

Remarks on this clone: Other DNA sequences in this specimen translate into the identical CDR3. This CDR3 is CSVELGPGETQYF. As DNA, the CDR3 is TGCAGCGTTGAGTTAGGCCCTGGGGAGACCCAGTACTTC. This sequence joins TRBV29-1 and TRBJ2-5; no reliable D call. Trimming left V 3 bases short and J 5 bases short, with 13 bases between. Germline V lookup: CDR1 SQVTM, CDR2 ANQGSEA. This CDR3 is 13 amino acids long.

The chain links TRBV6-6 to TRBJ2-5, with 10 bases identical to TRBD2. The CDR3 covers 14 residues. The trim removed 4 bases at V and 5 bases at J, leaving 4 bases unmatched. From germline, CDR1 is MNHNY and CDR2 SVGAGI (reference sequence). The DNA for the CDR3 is TGTGCCAGCAGTTCCCAAGCGGGGGGGGAGACCCAGTACTTC. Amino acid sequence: CASSSQAGGETQYF.

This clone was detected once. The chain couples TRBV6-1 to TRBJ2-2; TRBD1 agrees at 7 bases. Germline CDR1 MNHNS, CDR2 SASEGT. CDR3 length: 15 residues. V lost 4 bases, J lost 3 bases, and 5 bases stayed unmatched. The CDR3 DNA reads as TGTGCCAGCAGTGCTACGACAGGGTACACCGGGGAGCTGTTTTTT. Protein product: CASSATTGYTGELFF.

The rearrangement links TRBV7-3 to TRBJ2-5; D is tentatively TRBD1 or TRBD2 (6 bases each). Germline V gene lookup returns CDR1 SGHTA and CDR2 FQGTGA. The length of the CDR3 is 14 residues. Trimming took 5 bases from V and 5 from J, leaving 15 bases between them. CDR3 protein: CASSVGGGSETQYF. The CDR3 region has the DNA TGTGCCAGCAGCGTAGGAGGGGGGTCCGAGACCCAGTACTTC.

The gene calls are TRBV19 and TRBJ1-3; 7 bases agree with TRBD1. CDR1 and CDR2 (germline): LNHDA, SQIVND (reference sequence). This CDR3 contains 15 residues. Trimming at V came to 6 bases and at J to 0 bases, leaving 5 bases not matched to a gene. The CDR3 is CASRTTGASGNTIYF. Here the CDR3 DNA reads TGTGCCAGTAGGACCACAGGGGCCTCTGGAAACACCATATATTTT.

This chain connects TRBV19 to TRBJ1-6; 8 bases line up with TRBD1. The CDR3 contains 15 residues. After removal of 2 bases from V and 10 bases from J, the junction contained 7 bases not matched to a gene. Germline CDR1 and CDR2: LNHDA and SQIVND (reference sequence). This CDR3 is CASSITGGARSPLHF. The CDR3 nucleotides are TGTGCCAGTAGTATAACAGGGGGTGCTAGGTCACCCCTCCACTTT.

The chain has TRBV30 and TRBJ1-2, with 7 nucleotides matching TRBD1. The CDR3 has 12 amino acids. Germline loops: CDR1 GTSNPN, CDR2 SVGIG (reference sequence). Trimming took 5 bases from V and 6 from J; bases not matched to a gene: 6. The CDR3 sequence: CAWDREFNGYTF. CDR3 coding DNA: TGTGCCTGGGACAGGGAATTTAATGGCTACACCTTC.

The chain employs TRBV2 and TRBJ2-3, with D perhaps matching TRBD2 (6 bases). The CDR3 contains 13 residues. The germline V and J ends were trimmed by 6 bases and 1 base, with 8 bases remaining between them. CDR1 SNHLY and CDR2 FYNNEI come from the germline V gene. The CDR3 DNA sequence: TGTGCCAGCAGGGAGGGCGGCACAGATACGCAGTATTTT. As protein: CASREGGTDTQYF.

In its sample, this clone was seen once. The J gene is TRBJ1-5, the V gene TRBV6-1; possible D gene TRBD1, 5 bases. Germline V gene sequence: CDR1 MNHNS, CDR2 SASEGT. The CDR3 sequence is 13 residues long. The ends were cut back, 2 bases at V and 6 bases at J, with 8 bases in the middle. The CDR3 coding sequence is TGTGCCAGCAGTGAAACCGGGGGTCAGCCCCAGCATTTT. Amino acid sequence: CASSETGGQPQHF.

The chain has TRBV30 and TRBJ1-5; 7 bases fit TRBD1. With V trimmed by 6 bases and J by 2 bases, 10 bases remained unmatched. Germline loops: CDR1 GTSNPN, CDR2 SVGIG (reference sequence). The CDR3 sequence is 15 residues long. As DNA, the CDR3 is TGTGCCTGCTCGACAGGGTCTATACGCAATCAGCCCCAGCATTTT. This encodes CACSTGSIRNQPQHF.

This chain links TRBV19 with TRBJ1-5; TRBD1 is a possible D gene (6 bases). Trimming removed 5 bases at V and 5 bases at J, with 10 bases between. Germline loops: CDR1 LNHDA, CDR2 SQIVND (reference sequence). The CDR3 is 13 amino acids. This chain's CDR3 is CASSRQADQPQHF. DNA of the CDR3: TGTGCCAGTAGTCGACAGGCTGATCAGCCCCAGCATTTT.

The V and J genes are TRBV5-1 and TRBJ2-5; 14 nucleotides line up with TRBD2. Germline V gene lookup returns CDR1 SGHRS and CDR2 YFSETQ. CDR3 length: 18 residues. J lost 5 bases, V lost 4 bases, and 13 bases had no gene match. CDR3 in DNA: TGCGCCAGCAGCACAACTATCCCGGGACTAGCGGGAGTGGAGACCCAGTACTTC. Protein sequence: CASSTTIPGLAGVETQYF.

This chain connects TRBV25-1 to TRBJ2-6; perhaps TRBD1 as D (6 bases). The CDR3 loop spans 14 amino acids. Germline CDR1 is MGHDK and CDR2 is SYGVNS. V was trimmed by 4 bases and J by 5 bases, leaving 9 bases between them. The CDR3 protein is CASSATGRANVLTF. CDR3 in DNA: TGTGCCAGCAGTGCAACAGGGAGGGCCAACGTCCTGACTTTC.

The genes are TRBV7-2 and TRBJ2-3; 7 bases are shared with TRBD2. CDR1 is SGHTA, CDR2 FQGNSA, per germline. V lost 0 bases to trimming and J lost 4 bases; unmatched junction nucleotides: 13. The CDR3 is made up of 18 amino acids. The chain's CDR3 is CASSLALLGGGSSDTQYF. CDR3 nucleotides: TGTGCCAGCAGCTTAGCGCTTCTGGGCGGGGGTAGCTCAGATACGCAGTATTTT. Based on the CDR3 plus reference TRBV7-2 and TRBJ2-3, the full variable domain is GAGVSQSPSNKVTEKGKDVELRCDPISGHTALYWYRQSLGQGLEFLIYFQGNSAPDKSGLPSDRFSAERTGGSVSTLTIQRTQQEDSAVYLCASSLALLGGGSSDTQYFGPGTRLTVL.

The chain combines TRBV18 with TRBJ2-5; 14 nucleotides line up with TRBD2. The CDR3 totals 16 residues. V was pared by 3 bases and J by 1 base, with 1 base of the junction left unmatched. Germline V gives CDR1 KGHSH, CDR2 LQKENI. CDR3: CASSPGTSGSQETQYF. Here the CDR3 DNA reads TGTGCCAGCTCACCTGGGACTAGCGGGAGCCAAGAGACCCAGTACTTC. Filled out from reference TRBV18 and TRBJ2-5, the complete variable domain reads NAGVMQNPRHLVRRRGQEARLRCSPMKGHSHVYWYRQLPEEGLKFMVYLQKENIIDESGMPKERFSAEFPKEGPSILRIQQVVRGDSAAYFCASSPGTSGSQETQYFGPGTRLLVL.